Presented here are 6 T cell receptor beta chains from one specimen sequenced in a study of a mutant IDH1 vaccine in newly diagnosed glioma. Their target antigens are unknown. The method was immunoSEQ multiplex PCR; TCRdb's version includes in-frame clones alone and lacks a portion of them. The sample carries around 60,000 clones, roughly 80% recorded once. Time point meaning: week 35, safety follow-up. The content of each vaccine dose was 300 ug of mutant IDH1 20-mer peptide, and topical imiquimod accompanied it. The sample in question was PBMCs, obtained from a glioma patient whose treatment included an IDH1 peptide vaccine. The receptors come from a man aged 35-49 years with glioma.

As DNA, the CDR3 is TGTGCCAGCAGCGCAGGGACAGGGGGCATTGGAAACACCATATATTTT. Translating it yields CASSAGTGGIGNTIYF. The V call is TRBV9, the J call TRBJ1-3; 12 bases agree with TRBD1. The ends lost 3 bases at V and 3 bases at J; junction bases unmatched: 4. The CDR3 length is 16 residues. Germline CDR1 is SGDLS and CDR2 is YYNGEE.

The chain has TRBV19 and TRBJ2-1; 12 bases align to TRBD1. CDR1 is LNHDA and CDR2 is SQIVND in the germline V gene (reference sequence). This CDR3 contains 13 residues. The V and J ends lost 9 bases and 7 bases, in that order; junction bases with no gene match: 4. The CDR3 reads CASRDRGPNEQFF. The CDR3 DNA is TGTGCCAGCCGGGACAGGGGGCCAAATGAGCAGTTCTTC.

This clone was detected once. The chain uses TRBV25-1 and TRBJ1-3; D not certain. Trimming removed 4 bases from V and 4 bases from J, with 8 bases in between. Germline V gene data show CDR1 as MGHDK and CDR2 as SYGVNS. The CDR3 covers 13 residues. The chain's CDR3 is CASSVPAGNTIYF. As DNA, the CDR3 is TGTGCCAGCAGTGTTCCAGCAGGAAACACCATATATTTT.

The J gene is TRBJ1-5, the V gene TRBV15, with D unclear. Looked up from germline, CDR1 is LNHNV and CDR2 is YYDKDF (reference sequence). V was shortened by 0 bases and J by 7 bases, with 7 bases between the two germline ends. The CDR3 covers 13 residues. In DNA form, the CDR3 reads TGTGCCACCAGCAGAGATCCTGGACAGCCCCAGCATTTT. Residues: CATSRDPGQPQHF.

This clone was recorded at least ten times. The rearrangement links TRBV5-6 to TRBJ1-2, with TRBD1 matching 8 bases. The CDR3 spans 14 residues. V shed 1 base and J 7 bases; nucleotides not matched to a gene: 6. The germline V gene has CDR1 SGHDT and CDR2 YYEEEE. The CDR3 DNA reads TGTGCCAGCAGCTTGAGGGCAGGGGGCCTTGGCTACACCTTC. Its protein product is CASSLRAGGLGYTF.

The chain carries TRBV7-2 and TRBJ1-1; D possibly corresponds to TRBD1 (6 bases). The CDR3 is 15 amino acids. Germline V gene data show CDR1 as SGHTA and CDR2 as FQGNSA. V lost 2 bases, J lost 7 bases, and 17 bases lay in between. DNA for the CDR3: TGTGCCAGCAGCTTACGGGGGGCAGAGAAGGTTGAAGCTTTCTTT. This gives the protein CASSLRGAEKVEAFF.